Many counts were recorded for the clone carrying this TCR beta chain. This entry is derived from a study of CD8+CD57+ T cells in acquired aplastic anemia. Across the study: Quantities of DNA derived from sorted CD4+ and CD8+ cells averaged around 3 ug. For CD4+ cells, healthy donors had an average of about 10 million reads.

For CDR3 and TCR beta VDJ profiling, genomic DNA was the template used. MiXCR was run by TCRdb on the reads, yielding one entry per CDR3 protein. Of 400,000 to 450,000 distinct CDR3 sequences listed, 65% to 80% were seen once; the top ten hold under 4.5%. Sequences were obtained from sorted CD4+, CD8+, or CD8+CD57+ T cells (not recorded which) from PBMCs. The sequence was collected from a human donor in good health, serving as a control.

CDR3 in DNA: TGTGCCAGCAGCTTAGGTAGCGGGAGGACCGGGGAGCTGTTTTTT. Translation gives CASSLGSGRTGELFF. This chain joins TRBV7-2 and TRBJ2-2; 10 positions agree with TRBD2. Germline CDR1 SGHTA, CDR2 FQGNSA. This CDR3 comprises 15 residues. The V gene end was trimmed by 1 base and the J gene end by 5 bases; junction bases not matched to a gene: 1.